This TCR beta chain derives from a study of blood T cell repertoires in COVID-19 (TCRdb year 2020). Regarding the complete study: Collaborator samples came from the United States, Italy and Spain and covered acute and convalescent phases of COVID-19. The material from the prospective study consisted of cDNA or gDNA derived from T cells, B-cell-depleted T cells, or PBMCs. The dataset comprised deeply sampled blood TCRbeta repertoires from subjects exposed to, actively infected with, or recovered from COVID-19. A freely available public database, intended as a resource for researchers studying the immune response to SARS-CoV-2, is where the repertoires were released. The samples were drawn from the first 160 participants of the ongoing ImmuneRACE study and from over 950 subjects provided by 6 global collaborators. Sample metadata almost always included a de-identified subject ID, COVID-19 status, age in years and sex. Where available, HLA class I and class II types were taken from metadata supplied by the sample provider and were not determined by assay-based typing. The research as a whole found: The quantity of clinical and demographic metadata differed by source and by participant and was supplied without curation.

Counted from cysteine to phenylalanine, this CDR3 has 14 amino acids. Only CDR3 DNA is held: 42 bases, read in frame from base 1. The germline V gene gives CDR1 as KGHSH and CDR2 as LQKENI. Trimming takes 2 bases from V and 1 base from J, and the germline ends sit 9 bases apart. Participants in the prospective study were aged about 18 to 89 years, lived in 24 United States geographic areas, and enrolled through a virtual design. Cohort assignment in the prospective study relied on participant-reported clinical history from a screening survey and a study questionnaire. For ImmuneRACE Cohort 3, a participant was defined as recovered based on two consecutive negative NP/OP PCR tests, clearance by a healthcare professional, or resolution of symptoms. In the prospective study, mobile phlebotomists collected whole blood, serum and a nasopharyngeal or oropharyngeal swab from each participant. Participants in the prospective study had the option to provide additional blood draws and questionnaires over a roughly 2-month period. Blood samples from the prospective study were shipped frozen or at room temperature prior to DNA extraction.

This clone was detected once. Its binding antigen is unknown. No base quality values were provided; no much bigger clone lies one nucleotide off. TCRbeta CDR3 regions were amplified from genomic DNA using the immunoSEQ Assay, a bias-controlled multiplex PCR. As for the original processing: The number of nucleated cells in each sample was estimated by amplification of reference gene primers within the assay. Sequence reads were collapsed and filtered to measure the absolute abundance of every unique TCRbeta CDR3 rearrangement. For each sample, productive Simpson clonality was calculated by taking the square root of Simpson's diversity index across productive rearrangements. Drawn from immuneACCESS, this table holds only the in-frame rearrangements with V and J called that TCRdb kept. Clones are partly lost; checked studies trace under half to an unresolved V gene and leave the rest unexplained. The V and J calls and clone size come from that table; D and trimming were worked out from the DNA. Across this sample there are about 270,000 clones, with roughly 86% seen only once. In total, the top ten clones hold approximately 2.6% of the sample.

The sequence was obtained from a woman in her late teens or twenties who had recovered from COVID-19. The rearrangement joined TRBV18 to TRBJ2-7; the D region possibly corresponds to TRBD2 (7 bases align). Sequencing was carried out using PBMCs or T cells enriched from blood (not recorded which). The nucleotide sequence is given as TGTGCCAGCTCACCAAAGGGGGGGTCCTACGAGCAGTACTTC. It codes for CASSPKGGSYEQYF.